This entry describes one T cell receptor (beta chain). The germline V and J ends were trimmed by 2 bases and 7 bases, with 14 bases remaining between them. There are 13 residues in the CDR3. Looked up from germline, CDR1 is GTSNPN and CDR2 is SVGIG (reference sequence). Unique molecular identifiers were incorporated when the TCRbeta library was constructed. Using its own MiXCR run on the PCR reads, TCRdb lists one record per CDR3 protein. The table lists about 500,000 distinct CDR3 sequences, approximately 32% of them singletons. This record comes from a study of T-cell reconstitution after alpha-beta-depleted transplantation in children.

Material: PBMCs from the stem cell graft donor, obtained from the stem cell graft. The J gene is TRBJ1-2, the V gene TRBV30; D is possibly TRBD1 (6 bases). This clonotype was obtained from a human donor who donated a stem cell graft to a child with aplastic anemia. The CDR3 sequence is CAWSSRGVGGYTF. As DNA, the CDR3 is TGTGCCTGGAGTAGCAGGGGAGTGGGTGGCTACACCTTC.